This T cell receptor beta chain came from a study of blood T cells in healthy people across ages. The study's findings and limits: Donors of long life had a larger count of naive CD4+ cells and greater diversity than aged donors. With donor CMV status unknown, expanded clonotype changes were possibly confounded. Older age coincided with a roughly linear decline in TCR beta diversity per million T cells.

Per-sample PBMC isolation yielded at least 6.5 million cells. Notes on this clonotype: Antigen unknown.

Alongside a J-beta primer mix, a sample-barcoded 5' primer served in a second PCR lasting about 7 to 12 cycles. Via MiXCR, TCRdb re-called the 5' RACE reads, giving one row per CDR3 protein. The profile covers about 1.6 million distinct CDR3 sequences, with 30% to 35% appearing a single time and roughly 12% taken by the ten largest. Germline CDR1 reads LGHDT; CDR2 reads YNNKEL (reference sequence). The CDR3 consists of 15 residues. V dropped 8 bases and J dropped 5; count of bases not matched to a gene: 11. This TCR came from a woman in her 30s in good health. The V gene is TRBV3-1, the J gene TRBJ2-1; 8 bases fit TRBD2. The sample comprised blood. The chain's CDR3 is CASGKIAGSNNEQFF. The CDR3 DNA follows: TGTGCCAGCGGGAAAATAGCGGGAAGTAACAATGAGCAGTTCTTC.